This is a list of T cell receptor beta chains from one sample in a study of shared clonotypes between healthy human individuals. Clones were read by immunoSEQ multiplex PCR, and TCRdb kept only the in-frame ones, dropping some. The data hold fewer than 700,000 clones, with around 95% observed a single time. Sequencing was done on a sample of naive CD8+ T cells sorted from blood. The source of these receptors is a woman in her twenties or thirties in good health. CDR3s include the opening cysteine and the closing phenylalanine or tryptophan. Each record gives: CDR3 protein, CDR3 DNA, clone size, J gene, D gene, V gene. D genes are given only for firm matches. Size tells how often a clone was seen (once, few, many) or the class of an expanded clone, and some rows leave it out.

CASSLSETTVSYEQYF | TGTGCCAGCAGTTTATCCGAGACAACTGTCTCCTACGAGCAGTACTTC | - | TRBJ2-7 | - | TRBV28
CASSLNSADEKLFF | TGTGCCAGCAGCTTAAACTCGGCGGACGAAAAACTGTTTTTT | - | TRBJ1-4 | - | TRBV7-8
CASSVGAGTEYNEQFF | TGTGCCAGCAGCGTTGGGGCAGGGACGGAATACAATGAGCAGTTCTTC | - | TRBJ2-1 | - | TRBV9
CASSLEVIHEQYF | TGTGCCAGCAGCTTAGAGGTCATCCACGAGCAGTACTTC | - | TRBJ2-7 | - | TRBV5-8
CASSLGAGMDF | TGTGCCAGCAGCTTAGGCGCAGGAATGGACTTC | few | TRBJ2-5 | - | TRBV7-9
CASSLLVGKETQYF | TGTGCCAGCAGCTTGTTGGTAGGGAAGGAGACCCAGTACTTC | - | TRBJ2-5 | - | TRBV5-6
CASRIRPGQGAPNTEAFF | TGCGCCAGCAGAATTCGACCGGGACAGGGGGCGCCGAACACTGAAGCTTTCTTT | - | TRBJ1-1 | TRBD1 | TRBV4-1
CASSNNFGTSGTYEQYF | TGTGCCAGCAGCAACAACTTCGGGACTAGCGGGACCTACGAGCAGTACTTC | - | TRBJ2-7 | TRBD2 | TRBV7-9
CASSGLLNEQFF | TGTGCCAGCAGCGGCCTACTCAATGAGCAGTTCTTC | - | TRBJ2-1 | - | TRBV9
CASSWDRGSNNQPQHF | TGCGCCAGCAGTTGGGACAGGGGAAGTAACAATCAGCCCCAGCATTTT | once | TRBJ1-5 | TRBD1 | TRBV4-1
CASSLGQGQKTEAFF | TGTGCCAGCAGCTTAGGTCAGGGGCAAAAAACTGAAGCTTTCTTT | once | TRBJ1-1 | - | TRBV7-9
CASSLSSGIGDTQYF | TGTGCCAGCAGTTTATCGTCCGGGATTGGGGATACGCAGTATTTT | - | TRBJ2-3 | - | TRBV27
CATSKGTTGVNQPQHF | TGTGCCACCAGCAAGGGTACAACAGGGGTCAATCAGCCCCAGCATTTT | - | TRBJ1-5 | TRBD1 | TRBV15
CASSLGTAPTYEQYF | TGTGCCAGCAGCTTGGGGACGGCACCAACCTACGAGCAGTACTTC | - | TRBJ2-7 | - | TRBV5-4
CSVNPGLAGEYTDTQYF | TGCAGCGTGAACCCAGGACTAGCGGGAGAATATACAGATACGCAGTATTTT | - | TRBJ2-3 | TRBD2 | TRBV29-1
CASREGRSSYEQYF | TGTGCCAGCAGGGAAGGACGGAGCTCCTACGAGCAGTACTTC | - | TRBJ2-7 | - | TRBV28
CASSYSGQGDNEQFF | TGTGCCAGCAGTTACTCGGGTCAGGGAGATAATGAGCAGTTCTTC | - | TRBJ2-1 | - | TRBV6-5
CASSFGGSGNTIYF | TGTGCCAGCAGTTTTGGGGGCTCTGGAAACACCATATATTTT | - | TRBJ1-3 | - | TRBV27
CASSFSQATEQYF | TGTGCCAGCAGTTTCTCCCAGGCTACAGAGCAGTACTTC | - | TRBJ2-5 | - | TRBV28
CASSSEGTYEQYF | TGTGCCAGCAGTTCTGAGGGGACCTACGAGCAGTACTTC | - | TRBJ2-7 | - | TRBV6-5
CASSHPLASSYEQYF | TGTGCCAGCAGCCACCCTCTAGCTAGTTCCTACGAGCAGTACTTC | - | TRBJ2-7 | - | TRBV7-9
CASTSLYPALAKNIQYF | TGTGCCAGCACTAGTCTGTACCCTGCACTAGCCAAAAACATTCAGTACTTC | - | TRBJ2-4 | - | TRBV28
CASSQENQPQHF | TGTGCCAGCAGCCAAGAAAATCAGCCCCAGCATTTT | - | TRBJ1-5 | - | TRBV5-5
CASSVEWEREQYF | TGTGCCAGCAGCGTAGAGTGGGAGCGGGAGCAGTACTTC | - | TRBJ2-7 | - | TRBV9
CASSLLAGQGSETQYF | TGTGCCAGCAGTCTCTTAGCAGGGCAAGGGTCAGAGACCCAGTACTTC | - | TRBJ2-5 | - | TRBV27
CASSSSVLPQHF | TGTGCCAGCAGTTCTTCAGTCCTTCCCCAGCATTTT | - | TRBJ1-5 | - | TRBV28
CAWSAGTGGSPLHF | TGTGCCTGGAGTGCCGGGACAGGGGGATCACCCCTCCACTTT | - | TRBJ1-6 | TRBD1 | TRBV30
CASGSVLYNEQFF | TGTGCCAGCGGAAGCGTCCTCTACAATGAGCAGTTCTTC | - | TRBJ2-1 | - | TRBV11-2
CASNPGGRQYF | TGTGCCAGCAACCCAGGGGGTCGGCAGTACTTC | - | TRBJ2-7 | TRBD1 | TRBV28
CASSIKGGIYEQYF | TGTGCCAGTAGTATAAAAGGAGGGATCTACGAGCAGTACTTC | - | TRBJ2-7 | - | TRBV19
CASSFVQGNNEQFF | TGTGCCAGCAGCTTCGTACAGGGTAATAATGAGCAGTTCTTC | - | TRBJ2-1 | - | TRBV5-6
CASSLVGTGIEAFF | TGTGCCAGCAGCTTAGTAGGGACGGGGATTGAAGCTTTCTTT | - | TRBJ1-1 | - | TRBV5-6